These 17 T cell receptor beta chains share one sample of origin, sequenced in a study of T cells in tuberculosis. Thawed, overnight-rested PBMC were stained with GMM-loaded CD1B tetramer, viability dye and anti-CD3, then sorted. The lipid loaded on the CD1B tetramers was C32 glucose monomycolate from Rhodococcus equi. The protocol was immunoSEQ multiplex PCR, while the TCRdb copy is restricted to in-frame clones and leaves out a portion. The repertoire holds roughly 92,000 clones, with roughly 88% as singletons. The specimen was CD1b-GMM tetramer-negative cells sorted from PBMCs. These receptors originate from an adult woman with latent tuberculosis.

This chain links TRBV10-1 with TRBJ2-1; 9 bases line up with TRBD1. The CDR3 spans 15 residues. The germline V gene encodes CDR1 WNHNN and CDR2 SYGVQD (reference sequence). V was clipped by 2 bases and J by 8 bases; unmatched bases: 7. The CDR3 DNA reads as TGCGCCAGCAGTGAGCCGGGACAGGGCCTCGATGAGCAGTTCTTC. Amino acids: CASSEPGQGLDEQFF.

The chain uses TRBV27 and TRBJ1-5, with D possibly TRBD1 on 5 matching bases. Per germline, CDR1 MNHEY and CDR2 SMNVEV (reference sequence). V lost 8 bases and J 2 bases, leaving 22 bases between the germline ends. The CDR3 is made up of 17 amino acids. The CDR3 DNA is TGTGCCAGCGCTTTTGGGGGGACGGGGGTACGCAATCAGCCCCAGCATTTT. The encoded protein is CASAFGGTGVRNQPQHF.

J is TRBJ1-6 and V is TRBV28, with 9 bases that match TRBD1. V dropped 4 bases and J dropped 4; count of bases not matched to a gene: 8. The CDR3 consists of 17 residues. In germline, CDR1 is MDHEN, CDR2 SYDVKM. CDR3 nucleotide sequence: TGTGCCAGCAGTTCCGGGGGACAGGGTGGATATAATTCACCCCTCCACTTT. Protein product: CASSSGGQGGYNSPLHF.

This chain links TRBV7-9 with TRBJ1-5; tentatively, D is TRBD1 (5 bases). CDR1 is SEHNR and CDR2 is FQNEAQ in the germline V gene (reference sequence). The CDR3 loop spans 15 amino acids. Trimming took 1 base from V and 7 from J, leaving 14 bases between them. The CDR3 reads CASSLGQGGEQPQHF. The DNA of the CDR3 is TGTGCCAGCAGCTTAGGTCAGGGCGGTGAACAGCCCCAGCATTTT. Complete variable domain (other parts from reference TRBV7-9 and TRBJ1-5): DTGVSQNPRHKITKRGQNVTFRCDPISEHNRLYWYRQTLGQGPEFLTYFQNEAQLEKSRLLSDRFSAERPKGSFSTLEIQRTEQGDSAMYLCASSLGQGGEQPQHFGDGTRLSIL.

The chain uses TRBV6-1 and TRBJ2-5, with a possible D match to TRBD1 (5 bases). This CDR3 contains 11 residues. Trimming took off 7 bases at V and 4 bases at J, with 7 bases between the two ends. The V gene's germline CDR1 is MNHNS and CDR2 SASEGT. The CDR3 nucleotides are TGTGCCAGCACAGGGCGAGAGACCCAGTACTTC. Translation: CASTGRETQYF.

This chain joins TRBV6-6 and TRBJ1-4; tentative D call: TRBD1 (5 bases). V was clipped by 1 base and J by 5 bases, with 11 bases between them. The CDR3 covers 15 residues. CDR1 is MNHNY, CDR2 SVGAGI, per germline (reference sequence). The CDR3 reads CASSYWRGGNEKLFF. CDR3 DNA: TGTGCCAGCAGTTACTGGCGGGGGGGAAATGAAAAACTGTTTTTT.

Here the CDR3 DNA reads TGTGCCAGTAGTATCCCCCGGGACAGGGCGAACTTGGGTTACACCTTC. Protein sequence: CASSIPRDRANLGYTF. The chain is built from TRBV19 and TRBJ1-2; 9 nucleotides align to TRBD1. CDR3 length: 16 residues. After removal of 3 bases from V and 11 bases from J, the junction contained 16 bases not matched to a gene. The germline V gene encodes CDR1 LNHDA and CDR2 SQIVND (reference sequence).

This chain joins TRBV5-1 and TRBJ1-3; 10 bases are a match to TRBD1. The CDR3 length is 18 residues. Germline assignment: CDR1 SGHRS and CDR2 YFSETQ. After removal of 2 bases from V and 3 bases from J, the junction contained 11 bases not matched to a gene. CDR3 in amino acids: CASSLTPGQGKGGNTIYF. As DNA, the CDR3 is TGCGCCAGCAGCTTAACCCCGGGACAGGGGAAGGGTGGAAACACCATATATTTT.

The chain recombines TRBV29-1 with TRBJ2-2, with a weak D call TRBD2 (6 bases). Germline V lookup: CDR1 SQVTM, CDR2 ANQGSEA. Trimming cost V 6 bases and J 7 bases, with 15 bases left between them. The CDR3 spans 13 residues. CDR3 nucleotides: TGCAGCGTAGGAGGGAAGGCGGTCGGGGAGCTGTTTTTT. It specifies CSVGGKAVGELFF.

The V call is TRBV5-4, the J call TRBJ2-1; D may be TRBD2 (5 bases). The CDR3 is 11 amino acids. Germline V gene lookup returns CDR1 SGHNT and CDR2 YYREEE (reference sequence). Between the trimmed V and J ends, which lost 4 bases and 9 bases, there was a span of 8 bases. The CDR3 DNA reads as TGTGCCAGCAGCGCCAGCGGTGAGCAGTTCTTC. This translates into CASSASGEQFF.

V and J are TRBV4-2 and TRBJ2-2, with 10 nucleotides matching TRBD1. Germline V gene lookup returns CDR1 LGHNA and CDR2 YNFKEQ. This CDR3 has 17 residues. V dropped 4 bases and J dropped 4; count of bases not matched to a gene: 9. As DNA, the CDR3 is TGTGCCAGCAGCCTATACCGGGACAGGGGATCCACCGGGGAGCTGTTTTTT. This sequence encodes CASSLYRDRGSTGELFF.

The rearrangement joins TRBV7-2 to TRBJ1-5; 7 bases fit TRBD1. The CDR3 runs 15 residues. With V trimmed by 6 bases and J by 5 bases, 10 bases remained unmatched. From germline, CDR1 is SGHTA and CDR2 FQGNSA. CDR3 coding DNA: TGTGCCAGCAGACTAGACAGGGCTCCCGATCAGCCCCAGCATTTT. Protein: CASRLDRAPDQPQHF.

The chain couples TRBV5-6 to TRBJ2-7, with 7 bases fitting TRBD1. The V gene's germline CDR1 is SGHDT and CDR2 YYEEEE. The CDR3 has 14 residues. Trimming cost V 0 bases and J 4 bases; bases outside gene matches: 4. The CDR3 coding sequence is TGTGCCAGCAGCTTGGGGACAGGTCTTTACGAGCAGTACGTC. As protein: CASSLGTGLYEQYV.

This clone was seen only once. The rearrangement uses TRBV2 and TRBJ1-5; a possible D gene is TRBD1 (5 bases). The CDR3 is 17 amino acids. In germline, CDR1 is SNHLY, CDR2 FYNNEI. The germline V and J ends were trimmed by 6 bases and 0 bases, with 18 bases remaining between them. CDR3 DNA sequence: TGTGCCAGCAGCGACATAGGACAAAGCTATAGCAATCAGCCCCAGCATTTT. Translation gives CASSDIGQSYSNQPQHF. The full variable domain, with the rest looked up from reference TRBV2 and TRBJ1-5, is EPEVTQTPSHQVTQMGQEVILRCVPISNHLYFYWYRQILGQKVEFLVSFYNNEISEKSEIFDDQFSVERPDGSNFTLKIRSTKLEDSAMYFCASSDIGQSYSNQPQHFGDGTRLSIL.

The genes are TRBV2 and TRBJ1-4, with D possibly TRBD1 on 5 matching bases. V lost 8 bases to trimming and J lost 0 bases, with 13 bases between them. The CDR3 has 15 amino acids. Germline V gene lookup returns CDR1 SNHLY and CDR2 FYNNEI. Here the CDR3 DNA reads TGTGCCAGCGAAAGGGGTCCGACAACTAATGAAAAACTGTTTTTT. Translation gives CASERGPTTNEKLFF. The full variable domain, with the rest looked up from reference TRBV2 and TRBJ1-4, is EPEVTQTPSHQVTQMGQEVILRCVPISNHLYFYWYRQILGQKVEFLVSFYNNEISEKSEIFDDQFSVERPDGSNFTLKIRSTKLEDSAMYFCASERGPTTNEKLFFGSGTQLSVL.

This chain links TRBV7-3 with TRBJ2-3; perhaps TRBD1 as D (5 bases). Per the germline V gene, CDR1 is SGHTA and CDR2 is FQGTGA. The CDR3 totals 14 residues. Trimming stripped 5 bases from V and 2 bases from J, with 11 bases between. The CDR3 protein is CASSLDRFTDTQYF. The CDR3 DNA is TGTGCCAGCAGCCTAGACAGATTCACAGATACGCAGTATTTT.

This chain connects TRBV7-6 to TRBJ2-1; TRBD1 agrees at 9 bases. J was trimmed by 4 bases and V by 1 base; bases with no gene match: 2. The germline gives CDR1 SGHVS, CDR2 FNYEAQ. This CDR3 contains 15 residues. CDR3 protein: CASSLGQGGYNEQFF. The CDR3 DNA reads TGTGCCAGCAGCTTAGGACAGGGGGGATACAATGAGCAGTTCTTC. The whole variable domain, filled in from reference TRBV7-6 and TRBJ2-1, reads GAGVSQSPRYKVTKRGQDVALRCDPISGHVSLYWYRQALGQGPEFLTYFNYEAQQDKSGLPNDRFSAERPEGSISTLTIQRTEQRDSAMYRCASSLGQGGYNEQFFGPGTRLTVL.